This TCR beta chain was identified in a study of T cells in Graves' hyperthyroidism and ophthalmopathy. Study-level points and caveats: In blood, most of the thyroid clonotypes expanded above 0.001 were also present.

This clonotype was counted at least ten times. Its target is unknown. After removal of 4 bases from V and 5 bases from J, the junction contained 5 bases not matched to a gene. The CDR3 has 13 amino acids. Germline CDR1 KGHSH, CDR2 LQKENI. From RNA transcripts, TCR beta CDR3 regions were amplified. Researchers ran a first-round RT-PCR on the TCR CDR3 using the HTBI primer set. TCRdb redid the calling of the multiplex PCR reads with MiXCR, one entry per CDR3 protein. The sample carries approximately 330,000 distinct CDR3 sequences, approximately 18% recorded once. Orbital computed tomography, thyroid ultrasound, serum thyroxine and TRAb, and clinical symptoms together informed the diagnoses. PBMCs were obtained from about 9.9 ml fresh peripheral blood.

The receptor was isolated from a woman between 50 and 59 years old with Graves' hyperthyroidism. Sequencing was carried out using blood. The chain links TRBV18 to TRBJ2-7, with 7 bases matching TRBD2. The CDR3 loop is CASSLTGGHEQYV. For the CDR3, the DNA is TGTGCCAGCTCACTTACGGGGGGTCACGAGCAGTACGTC.